This T cell receptor (beta chain) was recovered during a study of OX40 agonist ivuxolimab in advanced cancers. The CDR3 contains 11 residues. The ends were cut back, 5 bases at V and 7 bases at J, with 11 bases in the middle. Germline CDR1 DFQATT, CDR2 SNEGSKA (reference sequence). Clones were read by immunoSEQ multiplex PCR, and TCRdb kept only the in-frame ones, dropping some. The sample holds around 15,000 clones; roughly 78% are singletons and the top ten take around a quarter. Study-level points and caveats: Also present in some nonresponders was a low level of normalized T-cell clonal expansion.

In the case of this clone: As yet, its antigen is unknown.

The chain links TRBV20-1 to TRBJ2-5; D gene uncertain. This TCR was sampled from an adult with an advanced solid tumor such as melanoma, head and neck, liver or kidney cancer. The sample was CD4+ or CD8+ T cells sorted from blood, taken in a trial of the OX40 agonist ivuxolimab. The CDR3 DNA is TGCAGTGCTCCCTCCGGCGGGACCCAGTACTTC. This translates into CSAPSGGTQYF.